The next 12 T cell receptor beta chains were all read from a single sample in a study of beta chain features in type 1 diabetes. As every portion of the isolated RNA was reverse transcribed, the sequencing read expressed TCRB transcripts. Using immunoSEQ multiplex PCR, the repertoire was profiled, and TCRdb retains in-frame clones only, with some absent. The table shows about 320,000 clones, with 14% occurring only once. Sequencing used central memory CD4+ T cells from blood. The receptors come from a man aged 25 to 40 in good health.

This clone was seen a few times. In DNA form, the CDR3 reads TGTGCCAGCAGCCAGAACAGGGGTCATGGCTACACCTTC. Translated: CASSQNRGHGYTF. The chain carries TRBV14 and TRBJ1-2; TRBD1 matches 7 bases. This CDR3 is built from 13 residues. V shed 3 bases and J 6 bases; nucleotides not matched to a gene: 4. Germline CDR1 and CDR2: SGHDN and FVKESK.

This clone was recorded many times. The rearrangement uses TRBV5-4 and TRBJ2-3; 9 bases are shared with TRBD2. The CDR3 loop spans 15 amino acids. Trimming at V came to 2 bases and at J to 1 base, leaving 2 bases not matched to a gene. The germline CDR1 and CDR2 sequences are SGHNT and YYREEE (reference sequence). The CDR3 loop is CASSLLAGGTDTQYF. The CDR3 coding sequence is TGTGCCAGCAGCTTATTAGCGGGGGGCACAGATACGCAGTATTTT.

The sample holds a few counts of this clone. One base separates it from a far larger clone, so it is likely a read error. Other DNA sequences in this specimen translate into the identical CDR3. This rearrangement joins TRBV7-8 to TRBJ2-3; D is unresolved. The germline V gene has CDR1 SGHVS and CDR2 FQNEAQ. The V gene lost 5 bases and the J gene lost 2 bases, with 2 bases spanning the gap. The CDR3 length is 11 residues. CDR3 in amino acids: CASSPTDTQYF. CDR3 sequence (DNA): TGTGCCAGCAGCCCCACAGATACGCAGTATTTT.

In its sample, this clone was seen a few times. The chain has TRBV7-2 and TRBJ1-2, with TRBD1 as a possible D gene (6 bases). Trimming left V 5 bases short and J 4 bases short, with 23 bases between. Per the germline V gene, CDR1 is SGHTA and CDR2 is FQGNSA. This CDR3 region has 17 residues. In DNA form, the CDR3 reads TGTGCCAGCAGCCCATTCAAAGGCTCGGGGGGCGCCTATGGCTACACCTTC. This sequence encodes CASSPFKGSGGAYGYTF.

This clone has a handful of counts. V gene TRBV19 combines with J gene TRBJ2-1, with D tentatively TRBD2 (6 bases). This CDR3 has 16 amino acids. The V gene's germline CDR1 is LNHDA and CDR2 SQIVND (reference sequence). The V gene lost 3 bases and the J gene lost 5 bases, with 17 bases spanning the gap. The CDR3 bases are TGTGCCAGTAGTATCAGGACTACCAACACCCACAATGAGCAGTTCTTC. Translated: CASSIRTTNTHNEQFF.

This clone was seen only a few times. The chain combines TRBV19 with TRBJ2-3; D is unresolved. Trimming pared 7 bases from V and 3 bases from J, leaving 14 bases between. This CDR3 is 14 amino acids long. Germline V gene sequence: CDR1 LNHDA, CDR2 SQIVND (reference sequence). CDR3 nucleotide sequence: TGTGCCAGTACGCCAGGCTTAAATACAGATACGCAGTATTTT. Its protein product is CASTPGLNTDTQYF.

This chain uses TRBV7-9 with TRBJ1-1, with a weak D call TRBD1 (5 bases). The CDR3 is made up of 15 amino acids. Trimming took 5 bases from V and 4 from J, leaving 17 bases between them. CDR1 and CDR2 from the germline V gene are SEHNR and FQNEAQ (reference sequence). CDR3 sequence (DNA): TGTGCCAGCAGCCCCCCCCCGCAGGGTTTCACTGAAGCTTTCTTT. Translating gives CASSPPPQGFTEAFF.

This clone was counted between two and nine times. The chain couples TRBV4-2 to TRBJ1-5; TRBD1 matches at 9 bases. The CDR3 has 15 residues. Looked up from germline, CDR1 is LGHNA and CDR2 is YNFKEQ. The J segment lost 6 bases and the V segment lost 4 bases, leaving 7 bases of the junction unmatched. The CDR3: CASSRDRESRQPQHF. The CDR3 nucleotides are TGTGCCAGCAGCCGGGACAGGGAATCGCGTCAGCCCCAGCATTTT.

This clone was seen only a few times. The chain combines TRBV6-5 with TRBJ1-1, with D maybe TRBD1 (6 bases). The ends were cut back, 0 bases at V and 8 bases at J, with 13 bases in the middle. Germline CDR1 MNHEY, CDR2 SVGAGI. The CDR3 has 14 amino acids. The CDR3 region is CASSYSRPGEEAFF. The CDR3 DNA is TGTGCCAGCAGTTACTCGAGGCCAGGGGAAGAAGCTTTCTTT.

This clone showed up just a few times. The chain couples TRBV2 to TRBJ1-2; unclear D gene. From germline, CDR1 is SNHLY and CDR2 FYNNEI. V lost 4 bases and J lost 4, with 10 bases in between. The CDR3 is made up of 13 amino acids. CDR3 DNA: TGTGCCAGCAGTGTCGTAGTGAGCTATGGCTACACCTTC. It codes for CASSVVVSYGYTF.

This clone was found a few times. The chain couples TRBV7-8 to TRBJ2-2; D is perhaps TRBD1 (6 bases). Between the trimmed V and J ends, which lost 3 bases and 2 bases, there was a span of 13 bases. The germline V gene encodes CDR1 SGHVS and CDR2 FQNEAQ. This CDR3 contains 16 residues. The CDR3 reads CASSFRGGLNTGELFF. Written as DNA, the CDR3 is TGTGCCAGCAGCTTCAGGGGTGGCCTAAACACCGGGGAGCTGTTTTTT. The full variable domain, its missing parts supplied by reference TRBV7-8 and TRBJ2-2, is GAGVSQSPRYKVAKRGQDVALRCDPISGHVSLFWYQQALGQGPEFLTYFQNEAQLDKSGLPSDRFFAERPEGSVSTLKIQRTQQEDSAVYLCASSFRGGLNTGELFFGEGSRLTVL.

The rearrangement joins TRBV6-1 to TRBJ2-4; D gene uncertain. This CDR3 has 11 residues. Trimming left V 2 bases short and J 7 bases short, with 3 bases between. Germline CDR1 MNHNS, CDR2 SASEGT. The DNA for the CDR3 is TGTGCCAGCAGTGAATCTAACATTCAGTACTTC. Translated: CASSESNIQYF.